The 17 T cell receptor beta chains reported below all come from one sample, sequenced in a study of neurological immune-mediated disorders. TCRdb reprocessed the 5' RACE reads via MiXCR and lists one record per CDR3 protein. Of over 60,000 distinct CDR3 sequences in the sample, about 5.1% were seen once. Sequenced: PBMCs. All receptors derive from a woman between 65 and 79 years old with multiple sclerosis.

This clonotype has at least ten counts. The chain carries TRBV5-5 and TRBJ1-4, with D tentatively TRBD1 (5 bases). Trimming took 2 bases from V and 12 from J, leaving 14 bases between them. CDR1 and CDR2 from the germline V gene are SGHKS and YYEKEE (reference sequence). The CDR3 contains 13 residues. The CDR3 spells CASSFDRPGELFF. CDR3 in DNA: TGTGCCAGCAGCTTCGACAGACCGGGGGAACTGTTTTTT.

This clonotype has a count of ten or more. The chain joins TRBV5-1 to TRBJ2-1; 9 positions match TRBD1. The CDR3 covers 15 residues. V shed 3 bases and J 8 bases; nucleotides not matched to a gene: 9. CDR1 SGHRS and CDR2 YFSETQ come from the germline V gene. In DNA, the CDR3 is TGCGCCAGCAGCTCTTCCTCGACAGGGGGTGATGAGCAGTTCTTC. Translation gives CASSSSSTGGDEQFF. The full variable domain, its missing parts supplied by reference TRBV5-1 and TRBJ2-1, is KAGVTQTPRYLIKTRGQQVTLSCSPISGHRSVSWYQQTPGQGLQFLFEYFSETQRNKGNFPGRFSGRQFSNSRSEMNVSTLELGDSALYLCASSSSSTGGDEQFFGPGTRLTVL.

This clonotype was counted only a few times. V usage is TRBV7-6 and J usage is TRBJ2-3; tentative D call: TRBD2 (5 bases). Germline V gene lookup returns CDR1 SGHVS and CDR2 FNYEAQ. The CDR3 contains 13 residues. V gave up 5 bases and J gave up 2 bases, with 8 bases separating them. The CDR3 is CASSPTITDTQYF. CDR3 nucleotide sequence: TGTGCCAGCAGCCCGACTATCACAGATACGCAGTATTTT.

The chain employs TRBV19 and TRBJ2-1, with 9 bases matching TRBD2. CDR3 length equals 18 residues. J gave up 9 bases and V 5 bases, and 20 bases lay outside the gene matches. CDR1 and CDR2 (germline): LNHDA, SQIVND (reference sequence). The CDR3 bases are TGTGCCAGTAGTTCCCCCGGGACTAGCAGGGGGTTAGTCGGTGAGCAGTTCTTC. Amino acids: CASSSPGTSRGLVGEQFF.

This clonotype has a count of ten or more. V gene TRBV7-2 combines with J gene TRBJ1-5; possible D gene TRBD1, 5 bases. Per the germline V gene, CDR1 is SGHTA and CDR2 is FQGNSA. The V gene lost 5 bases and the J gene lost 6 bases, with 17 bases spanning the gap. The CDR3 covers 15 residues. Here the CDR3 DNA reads TGTGCCAGCAGCCCAGAAGGGGCAGGGAGTCAGCCCCAGCATTTT. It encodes CASSPEGAGSQPQHF. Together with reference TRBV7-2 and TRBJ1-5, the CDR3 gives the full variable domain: GAGVSQSPSNKVTEKGKDVELRCDPISGHTALYWYRQSLGQGLEFLIYFQGNSAPDKSGLPSDRFSAERTGGSVSTLTIQRTQQEDSAVYLCASSPEGAGSQPQHFGDGTRLSIL.

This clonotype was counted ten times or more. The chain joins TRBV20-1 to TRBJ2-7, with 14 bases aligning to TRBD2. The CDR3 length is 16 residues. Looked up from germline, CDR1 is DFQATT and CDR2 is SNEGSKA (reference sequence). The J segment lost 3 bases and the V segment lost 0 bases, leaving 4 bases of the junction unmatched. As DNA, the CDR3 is TGCAGTGCTAGAGACGGGACTAGCGGGAGACTCTACGAGCAGTACTTC. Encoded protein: CSARDGTSGRLYEQYF.

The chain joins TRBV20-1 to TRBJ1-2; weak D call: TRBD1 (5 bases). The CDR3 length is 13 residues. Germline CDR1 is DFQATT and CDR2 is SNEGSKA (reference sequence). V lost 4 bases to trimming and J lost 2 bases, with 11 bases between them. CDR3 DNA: TGCAGTGCTATTCCAGGGTGGAACTATGGCTACACCTTC. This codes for CSAIPGWNYGYTF.

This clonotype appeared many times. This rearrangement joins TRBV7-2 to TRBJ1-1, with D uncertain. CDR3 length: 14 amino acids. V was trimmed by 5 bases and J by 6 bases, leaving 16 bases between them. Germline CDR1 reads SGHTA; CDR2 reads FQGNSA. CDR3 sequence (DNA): TGTGCCAGCAGCCAAGATTGGGCAGTTTCTGAAGCTTTCTTT. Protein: CASSQDWAVSEAFF. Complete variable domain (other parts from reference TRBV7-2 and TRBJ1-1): GAGVSQSPSNKVTEKGKDVELRCDPISGHTALYWYRQSLGQGLEFLIYFQGNSAPDKSGLPSDRFSAERTGGSVSTLTIQRTQQEDSAVYLCASSQDWAVSEAFFGQGTRLTVV.

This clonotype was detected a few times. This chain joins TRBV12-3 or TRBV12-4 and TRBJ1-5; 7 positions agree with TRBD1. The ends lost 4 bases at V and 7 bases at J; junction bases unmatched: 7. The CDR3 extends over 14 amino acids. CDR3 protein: CASSSDRAGQPQHF. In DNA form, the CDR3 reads TGTGCCAGCAGTTCAGACAGGGCTGGACAGCCCCAGCATTTT.

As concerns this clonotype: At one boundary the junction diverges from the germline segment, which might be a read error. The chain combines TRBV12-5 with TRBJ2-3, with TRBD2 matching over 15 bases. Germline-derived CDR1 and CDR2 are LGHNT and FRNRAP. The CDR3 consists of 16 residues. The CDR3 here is CAGGLGTSGRTDTQYF. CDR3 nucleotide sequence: TGTGCTGGTGGTTTAGGGACTAGCGGGAGGACAGATACGCAGTATTTT. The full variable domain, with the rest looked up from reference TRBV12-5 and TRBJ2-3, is DARVTQTPRHKVTEMGQEVTMRCQPILGHNTVFWYRQTMMQGLELLAYFRNRAPLDDSGMPKDRFSAEMPDATLATLKIQPSEPRDSAVYFCAGGLGTSGRTDTQYFGPGTRLTVL.

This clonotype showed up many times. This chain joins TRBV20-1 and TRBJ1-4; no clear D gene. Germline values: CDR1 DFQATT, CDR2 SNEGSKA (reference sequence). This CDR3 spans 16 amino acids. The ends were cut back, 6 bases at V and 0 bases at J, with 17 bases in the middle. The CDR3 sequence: CSASSGGFATNEKLFF. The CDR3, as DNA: TGCAGTGCCAGTAGCGGAGGGTTTGCAACTAATGAAAAACTGTTTTTT.

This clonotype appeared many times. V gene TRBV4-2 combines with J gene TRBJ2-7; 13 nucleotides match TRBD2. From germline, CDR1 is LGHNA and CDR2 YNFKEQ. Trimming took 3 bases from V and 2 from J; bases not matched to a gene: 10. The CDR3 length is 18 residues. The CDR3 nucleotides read TGTGCCAGCAGCCAGGAGAGCCCGGGACTAGCGGGAACCTACGAGCAGTACTTC. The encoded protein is CASSQESPGLAGTYEQYF.

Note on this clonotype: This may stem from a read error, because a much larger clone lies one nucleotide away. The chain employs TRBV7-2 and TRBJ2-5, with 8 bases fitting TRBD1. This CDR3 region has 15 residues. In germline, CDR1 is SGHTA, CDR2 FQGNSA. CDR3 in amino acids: CASSLTGVPQENQYF. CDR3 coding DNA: TGTGCCAGCAGCTTGACAGGGGTCCCCCAAGAGAACCAGTACTTC.

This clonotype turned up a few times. This CDR3 is CASSRQGSTEAFF. In DNA, the CDR3 is TGTGCCAGCAGCCGACAGGGGAGCACTGAAGCTTTCTTT. The chain has TRBV3-1 and TRBJ1-1, with 8 bases lining up with TRBD1. V shed 4 bases, J shed 4 bases, and the junction held 2 bases outside the gene matches. Looked up from germline, CDR1 is LGHDT and CDR2 is YNNKEL (reference sequence). CDR3 size: 13 residues.

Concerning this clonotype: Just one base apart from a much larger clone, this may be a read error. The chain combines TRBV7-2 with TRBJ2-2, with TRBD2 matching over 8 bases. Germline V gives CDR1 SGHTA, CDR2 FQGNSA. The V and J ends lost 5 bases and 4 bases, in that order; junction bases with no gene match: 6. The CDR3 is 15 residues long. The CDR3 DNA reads TGTGCCAGCAGCCATCCCGGGACTAGCACCGGGGAGCTGTTTTTT. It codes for CASSHPGTSTGELFF.

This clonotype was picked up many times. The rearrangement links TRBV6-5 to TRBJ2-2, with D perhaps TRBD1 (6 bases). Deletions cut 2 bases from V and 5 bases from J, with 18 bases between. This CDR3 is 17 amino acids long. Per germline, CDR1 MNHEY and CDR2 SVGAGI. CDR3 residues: CASSYDIVRGRTGELFF. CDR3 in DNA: TGTGCCAGCAGTTACGACATCGTCAGGGGAAGGACCGGGGAGCTGTTTTTT.

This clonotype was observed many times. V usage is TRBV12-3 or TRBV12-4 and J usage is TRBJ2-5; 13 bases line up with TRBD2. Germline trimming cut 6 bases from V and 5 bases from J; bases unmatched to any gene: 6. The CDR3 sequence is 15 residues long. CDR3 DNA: TGTGCCAGCAGCCGGACTAGCGGGAGACTGGAGACCCAGTACTTC. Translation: CASSRTSGRLETQYF.